Below, one TCR beta chain is given with its context. Authors' methods: Estimation of nucleated cell counts relied on the amplification of reference gene primers. Data came from immunoSEQ multiplex PCR; TCRdb stores just in-frame clones and leaves some out. That table furnishes V, J and clone size, whereas the DNA furnished D and trimming. The table includes approximately 140,000 clones, 88% detected once. This sample was included in a study of blood T cell repertoires in COVID-19. Study-level information: T cells, B-cell-depleted T cells, or PBMCs supplied cDNA or gDNA.

Which cohort a participant joined came from the clinical history participants gave. The receptor's source is a woman in her 30s with acute COVID-19. The specimen sequenced was PBMCs or T cells enriched from blood (not recorded which).

This chain's CDR3 is CASSQDLLDSGRVFGTDTQYF. CDR3 sequence (DNA): TGTGCCAGCAGCCAAGACCTCCTGGATAGCGGGAGGGTCTTCGGTACAGATACGCAGTATTTT. The chain recombines TRBV3-1 (or the pseudogene TRBV3-2) with TRBJ2-3; 11 bases are shared with TRBD2. The V gene's germline CDR1 is LGHDT and CDR2 YNNKEL (reference sequence). The CDR3 runs 21 residues. Losses at the gene ends were 0 bases for V and 3 bases for J; bases not matched to a gene: 17.